The 10 T cell receptor beta chains presented below share a single source sample, sequenced in a study of blood T cell repertoires in COVID-19. Using immunoSEQ multiplex PCR, the repertoire was profiled, and TCRdb retains in-frame clones only, with some absent. The sample includes fewer than 600,000 clones, roughly 89% of them seen just once. Specimen: peripheral blood. The receptors here all came from a man in his late teens or twenties with COVID-19, enrolled during active disease.

The chain couples TRBV10-3 to TRBJ2-7, with TRBD2 matching 11 bases. Germline trimming cut 4 bases from V and 2 bases from J; bases unmatched to any gene: 7. This CDR3 contains 16 residues. CDR1 and CDR2 from the germline V gene are ENHRY and SYGVKD. The CDR3 DNA follows: TGTGCCATCAGTGGCATCGGACTAGCGGGCCCCTACGAGCAGTACTTC. This translates into CAISGIGLAGPYEQYF.

This sequence joins TRBV7-6 and TRBJ1-1, with D possibly TRBD1 on 6 matching bases. Germline-derived CDR1 and CDR2 are SGHVS and FNYEAQ. The CDR3 is made up of 17 amino acids. Trimming stripped 4 bases from V and 4 bases from J, with 22 bases between. The CDR3 DNA follows: TGTGCCAGCAGCTCAGGATGGGGGTACAGGGTGGGCACTGAAGCTTTCTTT. Its protein is CASSSGWGYRVGTEAFF.

The rearrangement links TRBV5-1 to TRBJ2-1; perhaps TRBD2 as D (7 bases). The V gene's germline CDR1 is SGHRS and CDR2 YFSETQ. This CDR3 spans 19 amino acids. V was cut by 0 bases and J by 8 bases, with 27 bases left in between. CDR3 DNA sequence: TGCGCCAGCAGCTTGGAACCCGGGGGCGCTTCGGGGGGAAGCGATGAGCAGTTCTTC. Translated: CASSLEPGGASGGSDEQFF.

The V gene is TRBV7-9, the J gene TRBJ2-3; perhaps TRBD2 as D (6 bases). The CDR3 consists of 13 residues. Germline V gives CDR1 SEHNR, CDR2 FQNEAQ (reference sequence). V lost 5 bases and J 4 bases, leaving 10 bases between the germline ends. In DNA, the CDR3 is TGTGCCAGCAGCGAGGAGGGCGCAGATACGCAGTATTTT. Translation gives CASSEEGADTQYF.

This sequence joins TRBV19 and TRBJ1-1, with D unresolved. The V gene lost 2 bases and the J gene lost 1 base, with 11 bases spanning the gap. CDR3 size: 15 residues. In germline, CDR1 is LNHDA, CDR2 SQIVND (reference sequence). CDR3 nucleotides: TGTGCCAGTAGTATATCCGGACGGGAGAACACTGAAGCTTTCTTT. Amino acid sequence: CASSISGRENTEAFF.

This clone was seen only a few times. V and J are TRBV28 and TRBJ2-2; the D gene is possibly TRBD2 (6 bases). The ends were cut back, 7 bases at V and 5 bases at J, with 14 bases in the middle. In germline, CDR1 is MDHEN, CDR2 SYDVKM. CDR3 length: 14 residues. CDR3 residues: CASTVGGRTGELFF. The CDR3 DNA reads as TGTGCCAGCACAGTGGGGGGTCGGACCGGGGAGCTGTTTTTT.

The chain is built from TRBV6-5 and TRBJ2-2; TRBD2 matches at 7 bases. Germline CDR1 MNHEY, CDR2 SVGAGI. The CDR3 is 15 residues long. The V segment lost 2 bases and the J segment 4 bases; nucleotides outside the gene matches: 4. This CDR3 reads CASSYASGVTGELFF. As DNA, the CDR3 is TGTGCCAGCAGTTACGCTAGCGGAGTCACCGGGGAGCTGTTTTTT.

This chain links TRBV6-6 with TRBJ2-7, with 9 bases fitting TRBD1. The CDR3 totals 14 residues. Germline V lookup: CDR1 MNHNY, CDR2 SVGAGI (reference sequence). Unmatched junction bases numbered 5, after V lost 6 bases and J lost 2 bases. CDR3 nucleotide sequence: TGTGCCAGCAGAGCCGGGACAGGGACCTACGAGCAGTACTTC. It encodes CASRAGTGTYEQYF.

J is TRBJ1-5 and V is TRBV19, with TRBD1 matching 10 bases. Per the germline V gene, CDR1 is LNHDA and CDR2 is SQIVND (reference sequence). Unmatched junction bases numbered 9, after V lost 6 bases and J lost 1 base. The CDR3 has 17 residues. The CDR3 DNA sequence: TGTGCCAGTAGGACGACAGGGGGCTTAGACAGCAATCAGCCCCAGCATTTT. Translating gives CASRTTGGLDSNQPQHF.

The V call is TRBV2, the J call TRBJ1-5; 7 positions agree with TRBD1. CDR3 length equals 13 residues. Per the germline V gene, CDR1 is SNHLY and CDR2 is FYNNEI. The junction had 4 bases not matched to a gene; V was cut back by 5 bases and J by 6 bases. The CDR3 DNA is TGTGCCAGCAGTCCCGACAGGGCTCAGCCCCAGCATTTT. As protein: CASSPDRAQPQHF.